The rows below give T cell receptor beta chains drawn from one sample of a study of blood T cell repertoires in COVID-19. Produced via immunoSEQ multiplex PCR; TCRdb's table is partial and in-frame only. The sample holds about 170,000 clones, around four fifths seen once. Sequences were obtained from peripheral blood. The receptors stem from a woman in her seventies who had recovered from COVID-19. The CDR3 runs from the conserved cysteine through the conserved F or W. A D gene is named only where the DNA matches it firmly. The listing skips clone size in some rows; elsewhere it reads once, few, many or a size class.

j_gene,d_gene,abundance,v_gene,CDR3aa,CDR3nt
TRBJ2-1,TRBD2,NA,TRBV24-1,CATSDRPGTSGSSYNEQFF,TGTGCCACCAGTGACCGTCCCGGGACTAGCGGGAGCTCCTACAATGAGCAGTTCTTC
TRBJ2-1,TRBD2,NA,TRBV28,CASSQPGLGYNEQFF,TGTGCCAGCAGCCAACCGGGACTAGGCTACAATGAGCAGTTCTTC
TRBJ2-1,NA,NA,TRBV19,CASSIASAAYNEQFF,TGTGCCAGTAGTATTGCCAGCGCCGCCTACAATGAGCAGTTCTTC
TRBJ2-5,NA,NA,TRBV7-3,CASSLTKAGAETQYF,TGTGCCAGCAGCTTAACGAAGGCAGGGGCGGAGACCCAGTACTTC
TRBJ1-2,NA,few,TRBV7-9,CATVRGGEYYGYTF,TGTGCCACCGTCAGGGGTGGCGAATACTATGGCTACACCTTC
TRBJ2-2,NA,NA,TRBV7-2,CASSPTRNTGELFF,TGTGCCAGCAGCCCAACTAGGAACACCGGGGAGCTGTTTTTT
TRBJ1-2,NA,NA,TRBV18,CASSPGGPNYGYTF,TGTGCCAGCTCACCGGGGGGGCCCAACTATGGCTACACCTTC
TRBJ1-4,TRBD1,NA,TRBV27,CASSPPPGQGPNEKLFF,TGTGCCAGCAGTCCACCTCCGGGACAGGGACCTAATGAAAAACTGTTTTTT
TRBJ2-3,TRBD2,NA,TRBV5-1,CASSFGRTSGFTDTQYF,TGCGCCAGCAGCTTTGGGCGGACTAGCGGTTTCACAGATACGCAGTATTTT
TRBJ1-6,NA,NA,TRBV6-6,CASSYSSLASPLHF,TGTGCCAGCAGTTACTCGAGCCTCGCTTCACCCCTCCACTTT
TRBJ2-3,TRBD2,many,TRBV4-3,CASSSGRLADTQYF,TGCGCCAGCAGTAGCGGGAGGCTAGCAGATACGCAGTATTTT
TRBJ1-3,NA,NA,TRBV28,CASSWGPGNTIYF,TGTGCCAGCAGTTGGGGGCCCGGAAACACCATATATTTT
TRBJ2-1,NA,NA,TRBV24-1,CATSDSGSDHNEQFF,TGTGCCACCAGTGATAGCGGGTCAGACCACAATGAGCAGTTCTTC
TRBJ1-4,TRBD1,NA,TRBV29-1,CSVLRGAGEKLFF,TGCAGCGTCCTCAGGGGGGCCGGTGAAAAACTGTTTTTT
TRBJ2-3,NA,NA,TRBV5-1,CASRVGGRTDTQYF,TGCGCCAGCAGGGTTGGGGGCCGAACAGATACGCAGTATTTT
TRBJ2-7,NA,once,TRBV30,CAWSVRLRAPFYEQYF,TGTGCCTGGAGTGTCCGCCTGCGGGCCCCCTTCTACGAGCAGTACTTC
TRBJ2-2,TRBD1,few,TRBV7-3,CASSFAGGNTGELFF,TGTGCCAGCAGCTTCGCAGGGGGGAACACCGGGGAGCTGTTTTTT
TRBJ1-1,NA,NA,TRBV7-2,CASSPQGVGVAFF,TGTGCCAGCAGCCCACAGGGTGTTGGAGTTGCTTTCTTT
TRBJ2-7,TRBD1,NA,TRBV23-1,CASTNRGPWEQYF,TGCGCCAGCACAAACAGGGGGCCTTGGGAGCAGTACTTC
TRBJ2-1,TRBD2,NA,TRBV11-2,CASSLGGGLPREQFF,TGTGCCAGCAGCTTAGGGGGGGGACTCCCCAGGGAGCAGTTCTTC
TRBJ1-1,TRBD1,NA,TRBV20-1,CSASGTGGGEAFF,TGCAGTGCTAGTGGGACAGGGGGCGGGGAAGCTTTCTTT
TRBJ1-5,NA,NA,TRBV20-1,CSAGTGQPQHF,TGCAGTGCTGGAACGGGTCAGCCCCAGCATTTT
TRBJ1-2,TRBD1,NA,TRBV6-5,CASQTGGVESYTF,TGTGCCAGCCAGACAGGGGGGGTCGAATCCTACACCTTC
TRBJ1-3,NA,NA,TRBV29-1,CSVDGGAGNTIYF,TGCAGCGTTGACGGGGGGGCTGGAAACACCATATATTTT
TRBJ1-1,NA,NA,TRBV3-1/TRBV3-2,CASSHRYEVVRPEAFF,TGTGCCAGCAGCCATCGTTATGAGGTCGTTCGCCCTGAAGCTTTCTTT
TRBJ1-1,TRBD1,NA,TRBV3-1/TRBV3-2,CASSQQGGWVTEAFF,TGTGCCAGCAGCCAACAAGGGGGCTGGGTCACTGAAGCTTTCTTT
TRBJ2-7,NA,NA,TRBV28,CASSLGGARTYEQYF,TGTGCCAGCAGTTTAGGGGGGGCGAGGACCTACGAGCAGTACTTC
TRBJ1-2,TRBD1,NA,TRBV5-6,CASSLLGQGAGGYTF,TGTGCCAGCAGCTTGTTGGGACAGGGGGCGGGCGGCTACACCTTC
TRBJ1-4,TRBD1,NA,TRBV5-4,CASSSAADRGGEKLFF,TGTGCCAGCAGCTCCGCGGCGGACAGGGGGGGGGAAAAACTGTTTTTT
TRBJ1-3,NA,NA,TRBV10-1,CASSDQETSGNTIYF,TGCGCCAGCAGCGATCAGGAAACCTCTGGAAACACCATATATTTT
TRBJ2-7,TRBD2,few,TRBV7-9,CASSPRTSEYYEQYF,TGTGCCAGCAGCCCCCGGACTAGCGAGTACTACGAGCAGTACTTC
TRBJ1-2,TRBD1,NA,TRBV18,CASSPTGQDYGYTF,TGTGCCAGCTCACCAACGGGACAGGACTATGGCTACACCTTC
TRBJ1-1,NA,NA,TRBV28,CASSSRGVREAFF,TGTGCCAGCAGTTCCCGGGGAGTGAGAGAAGCTTTCTTT
TRBJ2-1,NA,NA,TRBV24-1,CATSDSGTPPQFF,TGTGCCACCAGTGATTCGGGGACTCCCCCCCAGTTCTTC
TRBJ2-5,TRBD2,NA,TRBV7-9,CASSLAVGSGVETQYF,TGTGCCAGCAGCTTAGCGGTCGGGAGCGGGGTGGAGACCCAGTACTTC
TRBJ1-1,NA,NA,TRBV5-1,CASSSRTATEAFF,TGCGCCAGCAGCTCCCGAACAGCCACTGAAGCTTTCTTT
TRBJ2-6,TRBD1,NA,TRBV29-1,CSVAPGGPGANVLTF,TGCAGCGTGGCCCCAGGGGGACCTGGGGCCAACGTCCTGACTTTC
TRBJ2-1,TRBD2,NA,TRBV2,CASTSASGSYNEQFF,TGTGCCAGCACCTCAGCTAGCGGGAGCTACAATGAGCAGTTCTTC
TRBJ2-2,NA,NA,TRBV29-1,CSVEGPRGELFF,TGCAGCGTTGAAGGGCCTCGTGGGGAGCTGTTTTTT
TRBJ1-2,NA,few,TRBV20-1,CSASSGRGYGYTF,TGCAGTGCTAGTTCCGGACGGGGCTATGGCTACACCTTC
TRBJ2-7,NA,NA,TRBV5-4,CASSLQLSSYEQYF,TGTGCCAGCAGCTTGCAACTGAGCTCCTACGAGCAGTACTTC
TRBJ2-7,TRBD2,NA,TRBV29-1,CSVLAGVGYEQYF,TGCAGCGTGCTAGCGGGAGTCGGGTACGAGCAGTACTTC
TRBJ2-6,NA,NA,TRBV29-1,CSVVLSGANVLTF,TGCAGCGTTGTCCTTTCTGGGGCCAACGTCCTGACTTTC
TRBJ2-1,TRBD1,NA,TRBV6-2/TRBV6-3,CASSQPGQGTYNEQFF,TGTGCCAGCAGCCAACCGGGACAGGGCACCTACAATGAGCAGTTCTTC
TRBJ2-3,TRBD2,NA,TRBV4-1,CASSQVLAGDSRTDTQYF,TGCGCCAGCAGCCAAGTCCTAGCGGGAGACTCGCGCACAGATACGCAGTATTTT
TRBJ1-1,NA,NA,TRBV7-6,CASSGGEQNTEAFF,TGTGCCAGCAGCGGGGGGGAGCAGAACACTGAAGCTTTCTTT
TRBJ2-3,NA,NA,TRBV12-5,CASGLVPRTKDTDTQYF,TGTGCTAGTGGTTTGGTCCCGAGGACAAAGGACACAGATACGCAGTATTTT
TRBJ2-2,TRBD1,once,TRBV5-1,CASSPFGTGTGELFF,TGCGCCAGCAGCCCATTTGGGACAGGTACCGGGGAGCTGTTTTTT
TRBJ2-3,TRBD2,NA,TRBV5-4,CASSTGGAGDTQYF,TGTGCCAGCAGCACCGGGGGGGCAGGAGATACGCAGTATTTT
TRBJ1-2,NA,NA,TRBV27,CASSYSLGTHWGYTF,TGTGCCAGCAGCTACAGCCTCGGGACACATTGGGGCTACACCTTC
TRBJ1-3,TRBD1,NA,TRBV5-1,CASSPGTGGNTIYF,TGCGCCAGCAGCCCCGGGACAGGCGGAAACACCATATATTTT
TRBJ2-7,TRBD1,NA,TRBV18,CASSPGTGPDEQYF,TGTGCCAGCTCACCAGGGACAGGGCCCGACGAGCAGTACTTC
TRBJ1-1,TRBD1,NA,TRBV14,CASSNDRGLEAFF,TGTGCCAGCAGCAATGACAGGGGCCTTGAAGCTTTCTTT
TRBJ1-4,NA,NA,TRBV4-3,CASSQGNPGGGEKLFF,TGCGCCAGCAGCCAGGGGAACCCGGGCGGGGGGGAAAAACTGTTTTTT
TRBJ1-1,NA,NA,TRBV5-5,CASSLGADMNTEAFF,TGTGCCAGCAGCTTGGGGGCAGATATGAACACTGAAGCTTTCTTT
TRBJ1-4,NA,NA,TRBV15,CATSRPGQDEKLFF,TGTGCCACCAGCAGACCAGGGCAAGACGAAAAACTGTTTTTT